This TCR beta chain appears in the sequencing data of a study of chemoradiotherapy in HPV16-positive cancers (dated by TCRdb to the early 2020s). Study-level background: Using functional T-cell assays on cells from a couple of HPV16-positive patients, the researchers defined candidate HPV-specific T-cell clones and common TCR motifs. The candidate HPV-specific TCRs and motifs were then tracked in TCR repertoires from 86 patients with HPV-related cancers. The study asked whether T-cell immunity to the HPV oncoproteins E6 and E7 changes during chemoradiotherapy and whether this immunity affects survival.

For this clone: It lacks a known antigen. No base qualities exist here, and no much larger clone lies one base off it.

Receptor libraries were prepared by the immunoSEQ multiplex PCR assay. In its TCRdb copy, this immuneACCESS table keeps in-frame sequences only and misses some clones. Where compared with another copy, unresolved V genes explain less than half of these, and the others have no known cause. Across this sample there are approximately 50,000 clones, with about 88% seen only once. In total, the top ten clones hold 2.5% to 4% of the sample. Because repertoires were sampled repeatedly during chemoradiotherapy, clonal expansion in the tumor microenvironment could be followed. From V the trimming removes 1 base and from J it removes 0 bases, while the gene matches leave 9 bases of the junction unaccounted for. The germline V gene sets CDR1 to LGHNT and CDR2 to FRNRAP. The CDR3 starts with the cysteine, ends with the phenylalanine, and has 20 residues. The kept DNA is CDR3 alone, 60 bases in frame from the first base.

Beyond this particular receptor, the publication reports: Expansion of candidate HPV-specific clones and E7-related TCR motifs was observed in the tumor microenvironment during treatment, whereas no such expansion was observed for non-HPV-specific T cells. The functional definition of HPV-specific T cells was derived from only two HPV16-positive patients, and the survival association was reported for HPV16-positive patients. Among HPV16-positive patients, expansion of HPV-responsive T cells during chemoradiotherapy was associated with better recurrence-free survival.

The chain is made from TRBV12-5 and TRBJ2-5; 15 middle bases align to TRBD2. This TCR was recovered from a human donor with HPV-associated anogenital cancer. The material sequenced was blood, taken from a patient who underwent chemoradiotherapy. The nucleotide sequence reads TGTGCTAGTGGTTTGGCCGACAGCGGGACTAGCGGGGGGAACCAAGAGACCCAGTACTTC. Translated, it reads CASGLADSGTSGGNQETQYF.